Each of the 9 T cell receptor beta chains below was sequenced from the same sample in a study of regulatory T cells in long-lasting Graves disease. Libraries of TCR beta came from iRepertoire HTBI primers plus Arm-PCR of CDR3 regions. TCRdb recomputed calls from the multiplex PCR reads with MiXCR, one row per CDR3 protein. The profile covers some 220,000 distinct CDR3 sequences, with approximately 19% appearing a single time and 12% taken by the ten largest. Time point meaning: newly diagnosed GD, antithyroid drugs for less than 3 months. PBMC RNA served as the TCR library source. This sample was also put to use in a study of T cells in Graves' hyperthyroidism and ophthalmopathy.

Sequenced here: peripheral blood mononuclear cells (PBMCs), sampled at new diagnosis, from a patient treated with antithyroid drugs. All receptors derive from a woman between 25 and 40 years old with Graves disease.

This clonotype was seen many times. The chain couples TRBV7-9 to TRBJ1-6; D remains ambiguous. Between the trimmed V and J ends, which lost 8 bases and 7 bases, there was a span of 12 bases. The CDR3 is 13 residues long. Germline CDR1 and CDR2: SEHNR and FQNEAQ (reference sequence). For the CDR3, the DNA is TGTGCCAGCGGTCTGGCCGTGAATTCACCCCTCCACTTT. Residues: CASGLAVNSPLHF.

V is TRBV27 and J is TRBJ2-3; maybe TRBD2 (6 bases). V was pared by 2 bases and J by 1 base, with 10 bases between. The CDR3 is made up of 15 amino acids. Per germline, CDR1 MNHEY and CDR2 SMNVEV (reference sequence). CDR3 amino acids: CASSLPASGTDTQYF. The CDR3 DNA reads TGTGCCAGCAGTTTACCGGCTAGCGGCACAGATACGCAGTATTTT.

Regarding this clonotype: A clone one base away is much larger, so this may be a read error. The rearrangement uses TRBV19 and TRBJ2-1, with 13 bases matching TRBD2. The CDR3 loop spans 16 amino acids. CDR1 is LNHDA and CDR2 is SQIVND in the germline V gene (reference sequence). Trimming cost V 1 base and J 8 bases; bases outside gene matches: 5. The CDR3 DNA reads TGTGCCAGTAGTATAGTGGGACTAGCGGGATCTGATGAGCAGTTCTTC. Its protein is CASSIVGLAGSDEQFF.

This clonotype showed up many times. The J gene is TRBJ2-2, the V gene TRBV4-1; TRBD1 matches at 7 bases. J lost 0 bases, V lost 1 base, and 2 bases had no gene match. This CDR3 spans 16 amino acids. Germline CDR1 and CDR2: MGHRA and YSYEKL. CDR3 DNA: TGCGCCAGCAGCCAAGGACAGGGTACGAACACCGGGGAGCTGTTTTTT. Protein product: CASSQGQGTNTGELFF.

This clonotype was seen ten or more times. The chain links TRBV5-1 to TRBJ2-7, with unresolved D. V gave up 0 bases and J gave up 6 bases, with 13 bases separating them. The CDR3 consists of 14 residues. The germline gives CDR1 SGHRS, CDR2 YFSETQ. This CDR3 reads CASSLGVSIPEQYF. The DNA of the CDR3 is TGCGCCAGCAGCTTGGGGGTGTCTATACCCGAGCAGTACTTC. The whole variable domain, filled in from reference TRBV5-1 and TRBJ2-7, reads KAGVTQTPRYLIKTRGQQVTLSCSPISGHRSVSWYQQTPGQGLQFLFEYFSETQRNKGNFPGRFSGRQFSNSRSEMNVSTLELGDSALYLCASSLGVSIPEQYFGPGTRLTVT.

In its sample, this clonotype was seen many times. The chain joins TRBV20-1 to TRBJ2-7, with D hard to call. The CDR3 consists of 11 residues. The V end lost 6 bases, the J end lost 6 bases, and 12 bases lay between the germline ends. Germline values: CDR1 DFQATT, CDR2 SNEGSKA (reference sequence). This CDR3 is CSAPFAGEQYF. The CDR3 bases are TGCAGTGCCCCGTTTGCCGGCGAGCAGTACTTC.

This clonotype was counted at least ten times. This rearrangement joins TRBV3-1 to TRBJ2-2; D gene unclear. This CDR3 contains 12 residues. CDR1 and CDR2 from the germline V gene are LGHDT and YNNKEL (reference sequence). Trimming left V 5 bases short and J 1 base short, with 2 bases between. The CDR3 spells CASSRNTGELFF. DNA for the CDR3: TGTGCCAGCAGCAGGAACACCGGGGAGCTGTTTTTT.

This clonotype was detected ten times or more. The CDR3 is CATSTTFGTEAFF. The CDR3 nucleotides read TGTGCCACGTCGACTACATTCGGCACTGAAGCTTTCTTT. The chain uses TRBV27 and TRBJ1-1; D uncertain. Germline V gene lookup returns CDR1 MNHEY and CDR2 SMNVEV (reference sequence). V gave up 10 bases and J gave up 4 bases, with 16 bases separating them. This CDR3 is 13 amino acids long.

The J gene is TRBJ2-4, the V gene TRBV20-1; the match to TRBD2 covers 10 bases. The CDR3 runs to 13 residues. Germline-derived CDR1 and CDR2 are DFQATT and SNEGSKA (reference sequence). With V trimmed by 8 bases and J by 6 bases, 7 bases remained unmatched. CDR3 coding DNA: TGCAGTCCGAAAGTAGCGGGAGGAAACATTCAGTACTTC. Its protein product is CSPKVAGGNIQYF.